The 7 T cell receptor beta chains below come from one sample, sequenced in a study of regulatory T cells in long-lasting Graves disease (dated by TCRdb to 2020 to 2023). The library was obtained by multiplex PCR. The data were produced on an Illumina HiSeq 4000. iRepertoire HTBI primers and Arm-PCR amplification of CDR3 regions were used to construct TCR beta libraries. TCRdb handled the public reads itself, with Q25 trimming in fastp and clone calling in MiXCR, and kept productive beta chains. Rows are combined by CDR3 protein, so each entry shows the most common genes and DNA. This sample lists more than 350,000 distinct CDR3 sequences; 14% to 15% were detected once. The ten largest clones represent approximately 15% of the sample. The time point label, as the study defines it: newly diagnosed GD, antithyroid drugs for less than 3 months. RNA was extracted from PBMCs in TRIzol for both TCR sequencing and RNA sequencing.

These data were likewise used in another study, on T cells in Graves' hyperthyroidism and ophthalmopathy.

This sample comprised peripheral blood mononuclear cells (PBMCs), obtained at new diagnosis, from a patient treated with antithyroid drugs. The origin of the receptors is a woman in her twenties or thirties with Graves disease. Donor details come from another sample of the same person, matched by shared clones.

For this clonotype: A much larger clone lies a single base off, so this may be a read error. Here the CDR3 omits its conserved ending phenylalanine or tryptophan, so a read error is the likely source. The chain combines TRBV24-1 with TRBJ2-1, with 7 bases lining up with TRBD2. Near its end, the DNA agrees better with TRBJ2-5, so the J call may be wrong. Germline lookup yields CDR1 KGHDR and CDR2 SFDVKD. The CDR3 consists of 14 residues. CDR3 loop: CATSDWGGQETQYS. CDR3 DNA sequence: TGTGCCACCAGTGATTGGGGGGGCCAAGAGACCCAGTACTCC.

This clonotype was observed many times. The CDR3 sequence: CASSFGRAGPQHF. The CDR3 bases are TGTGCCAGCAGTTTTGGGCGGGCGGGGCCCCAGCATTTT. The chain recombines TRBV27 with TRBJ1-5; no firm D call. CDR1 is MNHEY, CDR2 SMNVEV, per germline (reference sequence). This CDR3 is 13 amino acids long. V lost 3 bases and J lost 9, with 12 bases in between.

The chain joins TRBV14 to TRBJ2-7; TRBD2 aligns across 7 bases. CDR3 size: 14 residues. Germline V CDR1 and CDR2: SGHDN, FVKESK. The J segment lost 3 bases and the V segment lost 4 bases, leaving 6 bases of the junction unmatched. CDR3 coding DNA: TGTGCCAGCAGCCGAGCGGGGCTGAACTACGAGCAGTACTTC. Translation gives CASSRAGLNYEQYF.

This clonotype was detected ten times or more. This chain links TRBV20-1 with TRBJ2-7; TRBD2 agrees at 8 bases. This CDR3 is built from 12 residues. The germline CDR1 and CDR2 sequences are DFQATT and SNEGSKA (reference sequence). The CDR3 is CRGGTSSYEQYF. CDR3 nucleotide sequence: TGCAGGGGGGGGACTAGCTCCTACGAGCAGTACTTC.

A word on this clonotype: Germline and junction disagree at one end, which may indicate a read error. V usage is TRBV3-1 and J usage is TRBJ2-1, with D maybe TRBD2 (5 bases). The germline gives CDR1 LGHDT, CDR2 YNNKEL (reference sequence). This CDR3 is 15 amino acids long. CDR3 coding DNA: TGTGCCAGCAGCCCGCGCGGGTCTTCCTTCAATGAGCAGTTCTTC. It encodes CASSPRGSSFNEQFF.

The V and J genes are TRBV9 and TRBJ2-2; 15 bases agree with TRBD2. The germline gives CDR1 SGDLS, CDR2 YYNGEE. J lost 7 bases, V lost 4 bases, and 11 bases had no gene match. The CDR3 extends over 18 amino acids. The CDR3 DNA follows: TGTGCCAGCAGCCTCGGGACTAGCGGGAGGCGAGTAGGCGGGGAGCTGTTTTTT. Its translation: CASSLGTSGRRVGGELFF.

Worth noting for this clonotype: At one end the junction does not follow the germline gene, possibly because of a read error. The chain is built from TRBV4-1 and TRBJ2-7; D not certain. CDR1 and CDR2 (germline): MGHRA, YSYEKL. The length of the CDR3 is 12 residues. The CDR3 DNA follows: TGCGCCAGCGGCCAAACGCCTAGCGAGCAGTACTTC. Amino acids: CASGQTPSEQYF.